This TCR beta chain was sequenced for a study of CD8 T cells in ankylosing spondylitis. Study-wide results and limits: Disease-linked clones proved CD8+ and comparatively uncommon in peripheral blood. There was a TCR beta motif, made of several highly homologous variants, that appeared characteristic of ankylosing spondylitis blood. Reportedly, disease-linked clones are significantly enriched in ankylosing spondylitis patients' matched synovial fluid.

This CDR3 comprises 16 residues. V lost 1 base and J 7 bases, leaving 20 bases between the germline ends. Germline lookup yields CDR1 LGHNA and CDR2 YSLEER. To note about this clonotype: What it binds is not known.

For TCR beta, libraries came from quantitative 5'-RACE with molecular barcodes. TCRdb passed the 5' RACE reads through MiXCR, listing each CDR3 protein once. There are about 420,000 distinct CDR3 sequences in the sample; 20% to 25% occur only once, and around 16% lies in the top ten. This sequence originates from a male donor with ankylosing spondylitis. The chain combines TRBV4-3 with TRBJ2-7; either TRBD1 or TRBD2 may fit D (5 bases each). The specimen sequenced was blood, either unsorted or a sorted T cell fraction (not recorded which). The CDR3 DNA reads TGCGCCAGCAGCCAAGCGTCTGACAGACTACTCTATGAGCAGTACTTC. It is translated as CASSQASDRLLYEQYF.